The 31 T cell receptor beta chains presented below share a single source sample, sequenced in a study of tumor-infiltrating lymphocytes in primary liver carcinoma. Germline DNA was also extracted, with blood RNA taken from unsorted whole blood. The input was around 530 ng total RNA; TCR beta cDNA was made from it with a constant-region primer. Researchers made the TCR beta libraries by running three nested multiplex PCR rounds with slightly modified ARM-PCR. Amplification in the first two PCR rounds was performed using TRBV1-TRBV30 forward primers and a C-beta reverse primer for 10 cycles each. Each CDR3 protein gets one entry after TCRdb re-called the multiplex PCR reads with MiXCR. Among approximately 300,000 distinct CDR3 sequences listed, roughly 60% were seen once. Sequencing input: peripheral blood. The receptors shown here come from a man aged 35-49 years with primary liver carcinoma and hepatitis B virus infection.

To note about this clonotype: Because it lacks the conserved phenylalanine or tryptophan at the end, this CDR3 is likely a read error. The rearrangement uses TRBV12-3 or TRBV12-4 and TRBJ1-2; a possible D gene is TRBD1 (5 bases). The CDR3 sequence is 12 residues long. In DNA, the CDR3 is TGTACCAGCAAGGGGACGTCATATGGCTACACCCTC. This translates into CTSKGTSYGYTL.

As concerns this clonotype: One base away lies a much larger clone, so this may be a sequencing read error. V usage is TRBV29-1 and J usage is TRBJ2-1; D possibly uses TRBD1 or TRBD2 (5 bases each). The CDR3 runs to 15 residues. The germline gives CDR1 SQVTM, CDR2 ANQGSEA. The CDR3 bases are TGCAGCGTTTTACGGGACCCCCTAAACTACAATGAGCAGTCCTTC. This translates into CSVLRDPLNYNEQSF.

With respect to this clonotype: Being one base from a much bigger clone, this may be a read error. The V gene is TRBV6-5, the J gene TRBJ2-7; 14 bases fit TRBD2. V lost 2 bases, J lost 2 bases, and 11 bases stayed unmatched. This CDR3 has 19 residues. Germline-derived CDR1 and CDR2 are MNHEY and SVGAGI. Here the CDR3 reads CASSYARGLAGDGTYEQYF. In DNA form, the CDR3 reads TGTGCCAGCAGTTACGCGCGGGGACTAGCGGGAGACGGGACCTACGAGCAGTACTTC.

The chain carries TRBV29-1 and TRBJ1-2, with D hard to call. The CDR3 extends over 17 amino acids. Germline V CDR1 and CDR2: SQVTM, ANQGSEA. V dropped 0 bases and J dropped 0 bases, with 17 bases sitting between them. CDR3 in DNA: TGCAGCGTTGAAGATCACGAGATAGGGCATACTAACTATGGCTACACCTTC. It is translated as CSVEDHEIGHTNYGYTF.

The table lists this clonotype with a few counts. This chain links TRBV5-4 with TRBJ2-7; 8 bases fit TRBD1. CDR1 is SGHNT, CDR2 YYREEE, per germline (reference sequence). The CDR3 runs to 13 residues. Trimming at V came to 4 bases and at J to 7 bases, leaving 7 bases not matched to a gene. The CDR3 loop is CASSGGQGGEQYF. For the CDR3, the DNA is TGTGCCAGCAGCGGAGGACAGGGTGGGGAGCAGTACTTC.

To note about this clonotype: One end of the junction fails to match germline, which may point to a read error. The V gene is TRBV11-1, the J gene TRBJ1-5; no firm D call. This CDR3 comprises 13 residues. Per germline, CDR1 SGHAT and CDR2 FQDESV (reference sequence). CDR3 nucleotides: TGTGTCAGCAGCATCACAAGCAATCAGCCCCAGCATTTT. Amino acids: CVSSITSNQPQHF.

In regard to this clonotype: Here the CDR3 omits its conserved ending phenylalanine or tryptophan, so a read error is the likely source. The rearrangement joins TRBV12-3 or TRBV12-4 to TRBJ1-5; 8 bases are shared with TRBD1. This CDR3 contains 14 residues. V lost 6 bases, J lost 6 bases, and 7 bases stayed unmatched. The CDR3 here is CASSSGQGTQPQHS. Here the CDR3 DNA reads TGTGCCAGCAGCTCTGGACAGGGAACTCAGCCCCAGCATTCT.

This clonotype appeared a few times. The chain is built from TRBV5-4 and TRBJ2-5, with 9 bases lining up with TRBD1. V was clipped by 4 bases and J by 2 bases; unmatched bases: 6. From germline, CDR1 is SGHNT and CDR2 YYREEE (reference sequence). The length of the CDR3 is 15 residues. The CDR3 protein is CASSGTGIGQETQYF. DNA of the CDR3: TGTGCCAGCAGCGGGACAGGGATAGGGCAAGAGACCCAGTACTTC.

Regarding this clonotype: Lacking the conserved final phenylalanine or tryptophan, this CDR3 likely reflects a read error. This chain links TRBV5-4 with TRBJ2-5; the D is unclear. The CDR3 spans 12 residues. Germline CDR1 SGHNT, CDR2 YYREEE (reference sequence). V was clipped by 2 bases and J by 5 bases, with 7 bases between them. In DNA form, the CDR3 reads TGTGCCAGCAGCTTACCGCGCGAGACCCAGTACTTA. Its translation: CASSLPRETQYL.

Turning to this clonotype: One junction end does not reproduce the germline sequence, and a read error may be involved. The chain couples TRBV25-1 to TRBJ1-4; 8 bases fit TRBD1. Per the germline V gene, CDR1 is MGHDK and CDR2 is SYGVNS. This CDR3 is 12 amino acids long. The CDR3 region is CASTGGYERLFF. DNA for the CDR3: TGTGCCAGCACAGGGGGCTATGAAAGACTGTTTTTT.

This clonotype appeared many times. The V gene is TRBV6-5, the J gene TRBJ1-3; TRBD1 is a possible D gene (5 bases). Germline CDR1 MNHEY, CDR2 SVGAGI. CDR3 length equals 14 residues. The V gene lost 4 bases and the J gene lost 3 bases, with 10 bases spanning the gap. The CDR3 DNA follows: TGTGCCAGCAGTTGGGGGGGGGATGGAAACACCATATATTTT. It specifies CASSWGGDGNTIYF.

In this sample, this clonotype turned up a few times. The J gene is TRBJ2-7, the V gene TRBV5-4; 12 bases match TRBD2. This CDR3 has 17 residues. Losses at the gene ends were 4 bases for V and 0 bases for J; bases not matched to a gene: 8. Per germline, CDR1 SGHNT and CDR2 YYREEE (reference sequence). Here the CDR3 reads CASSGFQTSGSSYEQYF. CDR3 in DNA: TGTGCCAGCAGCGGGTTTCAGACTAGCGGGAGCTCCTACGAGCAGTACTTC. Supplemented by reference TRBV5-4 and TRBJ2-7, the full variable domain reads ETGVTQSPTHLIKTRGQQVTLRCSSQSGHNTVSWYQQALGQGPQFIFQYYREEENGRGNFPPRFSGLQFPNYSSELNVNALELDDSALYLCASSGFQTSGSSYEQYFGPGTRLTVT.

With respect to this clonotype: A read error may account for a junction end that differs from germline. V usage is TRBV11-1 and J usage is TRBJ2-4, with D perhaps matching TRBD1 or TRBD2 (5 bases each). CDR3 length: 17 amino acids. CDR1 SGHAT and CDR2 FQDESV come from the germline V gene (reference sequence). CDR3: CAGSFPGASGTENIQYF. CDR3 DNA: TGTGCCGGCAGCTTTCCCGGGGCTAGTGGGACCGAAAACATTCAGTACTTC.

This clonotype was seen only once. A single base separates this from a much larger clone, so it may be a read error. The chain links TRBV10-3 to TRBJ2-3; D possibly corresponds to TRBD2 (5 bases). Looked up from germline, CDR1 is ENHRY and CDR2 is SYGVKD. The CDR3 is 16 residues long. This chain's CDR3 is CVISESWEWGTDTQYF. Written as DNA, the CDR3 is TGTGTCATCAGTGAGTCGTGGGAGTGGGGCACAGATACGCAGTATTTT.

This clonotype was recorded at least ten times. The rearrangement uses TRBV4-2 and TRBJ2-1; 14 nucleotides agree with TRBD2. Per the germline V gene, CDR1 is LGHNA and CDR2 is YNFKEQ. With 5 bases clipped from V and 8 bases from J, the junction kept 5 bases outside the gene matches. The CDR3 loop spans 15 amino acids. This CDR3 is CASSSPTSGRDEQFF. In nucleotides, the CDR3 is TGTGCCAGCAGCTCCCCGACTAGCGGGAGGGATGAGCAGTTCTTC.

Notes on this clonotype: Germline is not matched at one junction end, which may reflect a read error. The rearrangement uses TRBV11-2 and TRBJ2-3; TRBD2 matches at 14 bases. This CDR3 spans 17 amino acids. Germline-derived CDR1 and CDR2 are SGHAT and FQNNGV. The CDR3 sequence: CTSSSGLAGGITDTQYF. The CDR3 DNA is TGTACCAGCAGCTCCGGACTAGCGGGAGGTATCACAGATACACAGTATTTT.

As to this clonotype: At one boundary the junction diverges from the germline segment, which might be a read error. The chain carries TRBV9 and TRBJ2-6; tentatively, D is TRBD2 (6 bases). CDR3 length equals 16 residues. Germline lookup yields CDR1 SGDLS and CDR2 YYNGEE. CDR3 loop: CASSGPTILGANVLTF. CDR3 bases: TGCGCCAGCAGCGGGCCGACAATCCTTGGGGCCAACGTCCTGACTTTC. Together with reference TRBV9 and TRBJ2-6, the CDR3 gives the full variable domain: DSGVTQTPKHLITATGQRVTLRCSPRSGDLSVYWYQQSLDQGLQFLIQYYNGEERAKGNILERFSAQQFPDLHSELNLSSLELGDSALYFCASSGPTILGANVLTFGAGSRLTVL.

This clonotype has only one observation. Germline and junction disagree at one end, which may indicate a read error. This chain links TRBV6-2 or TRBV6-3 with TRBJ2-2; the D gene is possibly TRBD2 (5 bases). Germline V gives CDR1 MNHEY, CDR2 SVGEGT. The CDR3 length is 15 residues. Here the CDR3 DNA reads TGTGCCGGCAGTTTAGCGTACCCGAACACCGGGGAGTTGTTTTTT. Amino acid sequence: CAGSLAYPNTGELFF.

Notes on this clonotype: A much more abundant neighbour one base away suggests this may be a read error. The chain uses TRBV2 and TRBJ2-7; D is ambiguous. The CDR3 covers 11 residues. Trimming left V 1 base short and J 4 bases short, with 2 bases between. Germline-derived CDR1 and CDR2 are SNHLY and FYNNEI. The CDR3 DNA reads TGTGCCAGCAGTGAAGAGTACGAGCAGTACTTC. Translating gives CASSEEYEQYF.

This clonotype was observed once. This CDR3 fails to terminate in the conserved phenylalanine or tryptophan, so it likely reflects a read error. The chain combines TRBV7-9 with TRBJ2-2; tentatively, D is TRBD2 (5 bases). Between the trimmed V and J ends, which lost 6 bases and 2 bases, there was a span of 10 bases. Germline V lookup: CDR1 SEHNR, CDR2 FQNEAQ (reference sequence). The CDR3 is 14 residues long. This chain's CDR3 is CASSRTANTGELFV. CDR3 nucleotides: TGTGCCAGCAGTCGGACTGCAAACACCGGGGAGCTGTTTGTT.

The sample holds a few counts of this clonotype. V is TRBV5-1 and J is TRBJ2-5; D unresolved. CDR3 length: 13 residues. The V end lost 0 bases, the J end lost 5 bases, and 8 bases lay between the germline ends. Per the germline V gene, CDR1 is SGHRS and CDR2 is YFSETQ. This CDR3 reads CASSLESPETQYF. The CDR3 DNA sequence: TGCGCCAGCAGCTTGGAATCCCCCGAGACCCAGTACTTC. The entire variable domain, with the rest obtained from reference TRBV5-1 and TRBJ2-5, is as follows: KAGVTQTPRYLIKTRGQQVTLSCSPISGHRSVSWYQQTPGQGLQFLFEYFSETQRNKGNFPGRFSGRQFSNSRSEMNVSTLELGDSALYLCASSLESPETQYFGPGTRLLVL.

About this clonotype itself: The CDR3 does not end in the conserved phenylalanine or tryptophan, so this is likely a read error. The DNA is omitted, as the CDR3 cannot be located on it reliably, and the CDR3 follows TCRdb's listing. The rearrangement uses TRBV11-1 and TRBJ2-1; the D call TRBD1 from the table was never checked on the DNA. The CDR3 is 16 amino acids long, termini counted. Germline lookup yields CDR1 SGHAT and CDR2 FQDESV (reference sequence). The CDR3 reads CASIKQGQGIYNEHFL.

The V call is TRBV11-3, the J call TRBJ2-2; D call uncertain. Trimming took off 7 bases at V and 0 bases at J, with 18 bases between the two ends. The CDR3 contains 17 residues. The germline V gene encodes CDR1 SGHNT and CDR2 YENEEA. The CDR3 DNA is TGTGCCAGCACCCTGAGCTGGGAAGCGACGAACACCGGGGAGCTGTTTTTT. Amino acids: CASTLSWEATNTGELFF.

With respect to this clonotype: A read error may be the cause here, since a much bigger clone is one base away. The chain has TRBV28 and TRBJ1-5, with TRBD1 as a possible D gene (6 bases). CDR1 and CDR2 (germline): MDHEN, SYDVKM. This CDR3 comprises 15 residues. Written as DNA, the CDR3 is TGTGTCAGCAGTTTCCCCGGACAGCTCGGTCAGCCCCAGCATTTT. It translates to CVSSFPGQLGQPQHF.

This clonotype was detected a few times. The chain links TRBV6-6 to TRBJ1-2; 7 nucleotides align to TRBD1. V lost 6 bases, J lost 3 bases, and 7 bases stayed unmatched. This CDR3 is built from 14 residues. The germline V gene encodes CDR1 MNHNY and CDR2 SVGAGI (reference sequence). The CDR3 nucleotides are TGTGCCAGCAGGTCCTCCGGGACAGACTATGGCTACACCTTC. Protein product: CASRSSGTDYGYTF.

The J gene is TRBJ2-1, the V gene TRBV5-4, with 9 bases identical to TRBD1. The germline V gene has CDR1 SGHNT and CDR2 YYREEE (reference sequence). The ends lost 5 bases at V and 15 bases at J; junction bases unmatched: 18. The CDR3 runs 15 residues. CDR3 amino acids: CASSPGTGWENERFF. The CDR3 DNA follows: TGTGCCAGCAGTCCTGGGACAGGGTGGGAGAATGAGAGGTTCTTC.

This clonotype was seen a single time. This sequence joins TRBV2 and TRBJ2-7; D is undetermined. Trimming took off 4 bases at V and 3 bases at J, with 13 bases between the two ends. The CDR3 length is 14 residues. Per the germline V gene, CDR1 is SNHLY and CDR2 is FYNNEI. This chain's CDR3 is CASSGPGLGYEQYF. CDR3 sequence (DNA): TGTGCCAGCAGTGGTCCTGGGTTGGGCTACGAGCAGTACTTC.

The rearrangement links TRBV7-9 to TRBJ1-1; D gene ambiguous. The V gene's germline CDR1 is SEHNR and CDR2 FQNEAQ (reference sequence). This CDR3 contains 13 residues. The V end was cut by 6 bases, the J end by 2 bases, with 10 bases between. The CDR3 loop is CASRYPGNTEAFF. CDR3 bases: TGTGCCAGCAGGTACCCAGGAAACACTGAAGCTTTCTTT.

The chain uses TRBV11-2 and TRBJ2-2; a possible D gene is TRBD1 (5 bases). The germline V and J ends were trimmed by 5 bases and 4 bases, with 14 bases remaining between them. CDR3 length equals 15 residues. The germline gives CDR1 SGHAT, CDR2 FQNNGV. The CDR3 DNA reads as TGTGCCAGCAGCGTGGACACTACGGGCACCGGGGAGCTGTTTTTT. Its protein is CASSVDTTGTGELFF.

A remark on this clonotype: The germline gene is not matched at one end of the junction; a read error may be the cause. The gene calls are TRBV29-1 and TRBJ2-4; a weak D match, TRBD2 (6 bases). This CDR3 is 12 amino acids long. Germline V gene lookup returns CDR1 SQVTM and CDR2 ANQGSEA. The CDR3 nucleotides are TGCTGCGTAATTCACTGGCGGGGCATTCAGTACTTC. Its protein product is CCVIHWRGIQYF.

CDR3 nucleotides: TGTGCCACCAGTGCGCAGACAGATACGCAGTATTTT. The encoded protein is CATSAQTDTQYF. The chain uses TRBV24-1 and TRBJ2-3; D uncertain. V lost 5 bases to trimming and J lost 3 bases, with 5 bases between them. CDR3 size: 12 residues. CDR1 is KGHDR, CDR2 SFDVKD, per germline.